This paragraph covers one T cell receptor (beta chain) sequence. This record comes from a study of blood T cell repertoires in COVID-19. The CDR3 extends over 14 amino acids. Per the germline V gene, CDR1 is MNHEY and CDR2 is SMNVEV (reference sequence). V was cut by 4 bases and J by 3 bases, with 12 bases left in between. Original data processing: Estimation of nucleated cell counts was performed using reference gene primer amplification. TCRdb keeps only in-frame clones here, not all; method: immunoSEQ multiplex PCR. V, J and clone size derive from that table, while D and trimming were established from the DNA sequence. The data hold around 250,000 clones, with around 93% observed a single time. Participants were aged about 18 to 90 years, lived in 20 to 30 US areas, and enrolled virtually. Self-reported history from a screening survey and questionnaire set each donor's cohort.

The TCR comes from a man aged 35 to 55 who had been exposed to COVID-19. The sequencing sample was made of PBMCs or T cells enriched from blood (not recorded which). The chain carries TRBV27 and TRBJ1-2; TRBD1 might be the D (6 bases). This CDR3 is CASSSAPGDYGYTF. CDR3 DNA sequence: TGTGCCAGCAGTTCCGCCCCAGGGGACTATGGCTACACCTTC.